This TCR beta chain was found in a study of CD8+CD57+ T cells in acquired aplastic anemia. Genomic DNA templated the TCR beta VDJ and CDR3 profiling. TCRdb re-called the reads with MiXCR, one entry per CDR3 protein. The table includes just over 450,000 distinct CDR3 sequences, approximately 33% detected once. The study, taken as a whole, reports: Researchers report that twenty-nine CD8+ CDR3 sequences appeared in both patients and controls.

Sequencing was done on patients that had shown CD8+CD57+ cell expansion by flow cytometry. Comments on this clonotype: Its antigen is currently unknown.

Trimming stripped 3 bases from V and 7 bases from J, with 18 bases between. CDR3 length: 14 amino acids. The V gene's germline CDR1 is DFQATT and CDR2 SNEGSKA (reference sequence). This TCR derives from a human donor with aplastic anemia. The rearrangement uses TRBV20-1 and TRBJ1-1; D might be TRBD1 (6 bases). What was sequenced was sorted CD4+, CD8+, or CD8+CD57+ T cells (not recorded which) from PBMCs. The CDR3: CSARGQGTSREAFF. CDR3 nucleotide sequence: TGCAGTGCTAGGGGACAAGGGACAAGCCGTGAAGCTTTCTTT.